A single sample gave rise to the 19 T cell receptor beta chains below, sequenced in a study of blood T cell repertoires in COVID-19. The repertoire was sequenced with immunoSEQ multiplex PCR; TCRdb's copy has only in-frame clones and lacks some. The table shows approximately 110,000 clones, with 75% to 90% occurring only once. Sequencing was performed on peripheral blood. All receptors come from a human donor in a cohort sampled during active COVID-19.

This clone was found a few times. The rearrangement uses TRBV10-3 and TRBJ2-7; 9 bases agree with TRBD1. The V gene end was trimmed by 6 bases and the J gene end by 6 bases; junction bases not matched to a gene: 6. Germline V CDR1 and CDR2: ENHRY, SYGVKD. This CDR3 contains 13 residues. CDR3 sequence (DNA): TGTGCCATCAGGGGACAGGGTGGAGGCGAGCAGTACTTC. Its translation: CAIRGQGGGEQYF.

The chain joins TRBV6-5 to TRBJ1-3, with a tentative D call TRBD1 (5 bases). The CDR3 covers 14 residues. Per germline, CDR1 MNHEY and CDR2 SVGAGI. Trimming took off 2 bases at V and 4 bases at J, with 9 bases between the two ends. The CDR3 spells CASSYRQSGNTIYF. DNA for the CDR3: TGTGCCAGCAGTTACCGACAGTCCGGAAACACCATATATTTT.

This chain connects TRBV7-9 to TRBJ2-3; D gene uncertain. CDR1 is SEHNR, CDR2 FQNEAQ, per germline (reference sequence). Trimming stripped 0 bases from V and 4 bases from J, with 14 bases between. CDR3 size: 16 residues. The DNA for the CDR3 is TGTGCCAGCAGCTTAGCCCCTAGACCGGAGTCAGATACGCAGTATTTT. The encoded protein is CASSLAPRPESDTQYF.

This chain uses TRBV3-1 (or the pseudogene TRBV3-2) with TRBJ2-6, with D tentatively TRBD2 (7 bases). Germline lookup yields CDR1 LGHDT and CDR2 YNNKEL (reference sequence). CDR3 length: 16 residues. V lost 3 bases and J 6 bases, leaving 15 bases between the germline ends. CDR3 nucleotides: TGTGCCAGCAGCCAGTCGCGGGGGCGGTTGGCCAACGTCCTGACTTTC. Its translation is CASSQSRGRLANVLTF.

The chain uses TRBV7-2 and TRBJ2-7, with TRBD2 matching over 12 bases. Losses at the gene ends were 5 bases for V and 0 bases for J; bases not matched to a gene: 2. The CDR3 totals 15 residues. Germline CDR1 reads SGHTA; CDR2 reads FQGNSA. The CDR3 nucleotides read TGTGCCAGCAGCACTAGCGGGGGGATCTCCTACGAGCAGTACTTC. It encodes CASSTSGGISYEQYF.

J is TRBJ1-4 and V is TRBV4-3; D is undetermined. CDR1 LGHNA and CDR2 YSLEER come from the germline V gene. This CDR3 is 15 amino acids long. Deletions cut 0 bases from V and 1 base from J, with 6 bases between. The CDR3 sequence is CASSQDWRTNEKLFF. The CDR3 DNA is TGCGCCAGCAGCCAAGATTGGAGAACTAATGAAAAACTGTTTTTT.

The rearrangement uses TRBV5-1 and TRBJ2-3; D perhaps matches TRBD2 (6 bases). From germline, CDR1 is SGHRS and CDR2 YFSETQ. With 1 base removed from V and 0 bases from J, the gap between germline ends came to 12 bases. This CDR3 contains 16 residues. The CDR3 reads CASSLPGVQSTDTQYF. DNA for the CDR3: TGCGCCAGCAGCTTGCCGGGGGTCCAAAGCACAGATACGCAGTATTTT.

The rearrangement joins TRBV20-1 to TRBJ1-5; D call uncertain. Germline V gene data show CDR1 as DFQATT and CDR2 as SNEGSKA (reference sequence). V lost 3 bases and J lost 0, with 12 bases in between. The CDR3 is 15 amino acids. CDR3 loop: CSASSGSYSNQPQHF. For the CDR3, the DNA is TGCAGTGCTAGTAGTGGCAGTTATAGCAATCAGCCCCAGCATTTT.

The J gene is TRBJ2-1, the V gene TRBV27; TRBD2 matches at 13 bases. Looked up from germline, CDR1 is MNHEY and CDR2 is SMNVEV (reference sequence). V shed 5 bases and J 9 bases; nucleotides not matched to a gene: 7. There are 15 residues in the CDR3. CDR3 in DNA: TGTGCCAGCAGTAGCCAACTAGCGGGGGGGGTTGAGCAGTTCTTC. Translation: CASSSQLAGGVEQFF.

The chain combines TRBV27 with TRBJ2-7; the match to TRBD1 covers 7 bases. Germline loops: CDR1 MNHEY, CDR2 SMNVEV (reference sequence). The CDR3 totals 15 residues. V lost 6 bases to trimming and J lost 2 bases; unmatched junction nucleotides: 10. This chain's CDR3 is CASSPTGAYAYEQYF. The DNA for the CDR3 is TGTGCCAGCAGCCCTACAGGGGCGTACGCCTACGAGCAGTACTTC.

The table lists this clone with a count of one. J is TRBJ1-1 and V is TRBV5-1; the D gene is possibly TRBD1 (6 bases). CDR3 length: 14 residues. Germline V gene data show CDR1 as SGHRS and CDR2 as YFSETQ. V shed 5 bases and J shed 4 bases, with 15 bases lying between them. In nucleotides, the CDR3 is TGCGCCAGCAGTAGGGGGGGCGGAGGCACTGAAGCTTTCTTT. The encoded protein is CASSRGGGGTEAFF.

The rearrangement links TRBV2 to TRBJ2-3; D may be TRBD2 (5 bases). CDR1 is SNHLY, CDR2 FYNNEI, per germline. The CDR3 runs 15 residues. V shed 6 bases and J shed 0 bases, with 13 bases lying between them. CDR3 DNA: TGTGCCAGCAGCGATTACGGGGAGAGCACAGATACGCAGTATTTT. It specifies CASSDYGESTDTQYF.

The V call is TRBV4-3, the J call TRBJ1-5, with 8 bases matching TRBD1. Germline V gives CDR1 LGHNA, CDR2 YSLEER. The trim removed 0 bases at V and 9 bases at J, leaving 7 bases unmatched. The CDR3 runs 15 residues. The CDR3 loop reads CASSQDLGQVRPQHF. The CDR3 nucleotides are TGCGCCAGCAGCCAAGATCTGGGACAGGTTCGGCCCCAGCATTTT.

This chain connects TRBV7-2 to TRBJ2-6; D may be TRBD2 (7 bases). V lost 4 bases to trimming and J lost 2 bases, with 15 bases between them. This CDR3 has 17 residues. The germline gives CDR1 SGHTA, CDR2 FQGNSA. The CDR3 spells CASSSRGAGPGANVLTF. As DNA, the CDR3 is TGTGCCAGCAGCTCCCGGGGGGCCGGCCCTGGGGCCAACGTCCTGACTTTC.

This clone came up a few times. The chain uses TRBV19 and TRBJ1-5; D remains ambiguous. Germline V gene lookup returns CDR1 LNHDA and CDR2 SQIVND (reference sequence). Trimming took 6 bases from V and 1 from J, leaving 13 bases between them. The CDR3 sequence is 15 residues long. DNA for the CDR3: TGTGCCAGTAGCGTAGTGGGCCCGAGCAATCAGCCCCAGCATTTT. Its protein product is CASSVVGPSNQPQHF.

The V and J genes are TRBV28 and TRBJ1-5; a weak D match, TRBD1 (5 bases). The CDR3 is made up of 15 amino acids. Germline lookup yields CDR1 MDHEN and CDR2 SYDVKM. V dropped 4 bases and J dropped 6 bases, with 16 bases sitting between them. The CDR3 protein is CASSWWGRDIQPQHF. Written as DNA, the CDR3 is TGTGCCAGCAGTTGGTGGGGGAGGGATATTCAGCCCCAGCATTTT.

The V call is TRBV18, the J call TRBJ1-5; D gene ambiguous. Germline V gives CDR1 KGHSH, CDR2 LQKENI. Trimming took off 3 bases at V and 3 bases at J, with 12 bases between the two ends. This CDR3 comprises 15 residues. The CDR3 is CASSPQEGSNQPQHF. CDR3 in DNA: TGTGCCAGCTCACCGCAGGAGGGTTCCAATCAGCCCCAGCATTTT.

The chain employs TRBV3-1 (or the pseudogene TRBV3-2) and TRBJ1-5; 7 nucleotides match TRBD1. This CDR3 contains 16 residues. V was pared by 3 bases and J by 4 bases, with 9 bases of the junction left unmatched. Germline V gene sequence: CDR1 LGHDT, CDR2 YNNKEL (reference sequence). The CDR3: CASSHPTGFQNQPQHF. Here the CDR3 DNA reads TGTGCCAGCAGCCACCCGACAGGGTTTCAGAATCAGCCCCAGCATTTT.

The chain employs TRBV11-2 and TRBJ1-4; D is unresolved. CDR3 length: 13 amino acids. Trimming shortened V by 1 base and J by 8 bases, and 8 bases separated the two germline ends. From germline, CDR1 is SGHAT and CDR2 FQNNGV. CDR3 in amino acids: CASSLGTYEKLFF. CDR3 sequence (DNA): TGTGCCAGCAGCTTAGGGACTTACGAAAAACTGTTTTTT.